These 31 T cell receptor beta chains were all obtained from the same sample, sequenced in a study of B cell selection in AIRE deficiency. Produced via immunoSEQ multiplex PCR; TCRdb's table is partial and in-frame only. The sample carries fewer than 30,000 clones, 96% recorded once. Conventional CD4 T cells were sorted as CD4+CD127+ cells. Sequenced sample: CD4+CD127+ conventional T cells sorted from PBMCs. All receptors come from a human donor in good health.

The chain recombines TRBV25-1 with TRBJ2-2, with D unresolved. V was trimmed by 1 base and J by 7 bases, leaving 13 bases between them. The CDR3 has 15 residues. Per the germline V gene, CDR1 is MGHDK and CDR2 is SYGVNS. The CDR3 DNA is TGTGCCAGCAGTGAATTACAGCCGGTGAGCGGGGAGCTGTTTTTT. It is translated as CASSELQPVSGELFF.

The genes are TRBV19 and TRBJ1-4; 7 nucleotides match TRBD1. The V and J ends lost 8 bases and 1 base, in that order; junction bases with no gene match: 10. This CDR3 has 16 amino acids. The germline V gene has CDR1 LNHDA and CDR2 SQIVND (reference sequence). In DNA form, the CDR3 reads TGTGCCAGTTCTCCGGGACAGTCTCTAACTAATGAAAAACTGTTTTTT. This encodes CASSPGQSLTNEKLFF.

The chain has TRBV5-4 and TRBJ1-5; tentative D call: TRBD1 (6 bases). CDR3 size: 14 residues. Germline-derived CDR1 and CDR2 are SGHNT and YYREEE (reference sequence). Trimming removed 3 bases at V and 3 bases at J, with 10 bases between. CDR3: CASSSGVHNQPQHF. CDR3 coding DNA: TGTGCCAGCAGCTCAGGGGTCCACAATCAGCCCCAGCATTTT.

This chain uses TRBV6-1 with TRBJ1-6; D remains ambiguous. Germline V gives CDR1 MNHNS, CDR2 SASEGT. This CDR3 has 13 amino acids. V shed 9 bases and J shed 5 bases, with 11 bases lying between them. CDR3 in DNA: TGTGCCAGTGTAACAGACCATAATTCACCCCTCCACTTT. Amino acid sequence: CASVTDHNSPLHF.

The J gene is TRBJ1-4, the V gene TRBV5-1; 9 nucleotides agree with TRBD1. The ends lost 4 bases at V and 5 bases at J; junction bases unmatched: 6. The CDR3 covers 15 residues. CDR1 is SGHRS, CDR2 YFSETQ, per germline. The CDR3 reads CASSGGTGSNEKLFF. The CDR3 coding sequence is TGCGCCAGCAGCGGAGGGACAGGGTCCAATGAAAAACTGTTTTTT.

The chain combines TRBV10-3 with TRBJ2-2, with D unclear. The germline CDR1 and CDR2 sequences are ENHRY and SYGVKD. V was clipped by 0 bases and J by 1 base, with 6 bases between them. This CDR3 region has 15 residues. Written as DNA, the CDR3 is TGTGCCATCAGTGAGTCGATTGAGAACACCGGGGAGCTGTTTTTT. Translating gives CAISESIENTGELFF.

The chain has TRBV7-8 and TRBJ2-3; a weak D match, TRBD1 (5 bases). The CDR3 is 16 residues long. The germline gives CDR1 SGHVS, CDR2 FQNEAQ. Deletions cut 3 bases from V and 2 bases from J, with 15 bases between. CDR3 region: CASSFMQGPATDTQYF. CDR3 DNA: TGTGCCAGCAGCTTTATGCAGGGTCCGGCCACAGATACGCAGTATTTT. Based on the CDR3 plus reference TRBV7-8 and TRBJ2-3, the full variable domain is GAGVSQSPRYKVAKRGQDVALRCDPISGHVSLFWYQQALGQGPEFLTYFQNEAQLDKSGLPSDRFFAERPEGSVSTLKIQRTQQEDSAVYLCASSFMQGPATDTQYFGPGTRLTVL.

The count of this clone is one. This chain links TRBV9 with TRBJ2-3; TRBD2 matches 7 bases. This CDR3 is built from 17 residues. Germline V gene sequence: CDR1 SGDLS, CDR2 YYNGEE. With 0 bases clipped from V and 4 bases from J, the junction kept 11 bases outside the gene matches. The CDR3 loop is CASSVGMMRERADTQYF. In nucleotides, the CDR3 is TGTGCCAGCAGCGTAGGAATGATGCGGGAGCGCGCAGATACGCAGTATTTT.

The chain has TRBV28 and TRBJ2-3; D is ambiguous. The CDR3 sequence is 14 residues long. V lost 7 bases to trimming and J lost 0 bases, with 11 bases between them. The V gene's germline CDR1 is MDHEN and CDR2 SYDVKM. CDR3 amino acids: CASTALESTDTQYF. The CDR3 bases are TGTGCCAGCACCGCTCTAGAGAGCACAGATACGCAGTATTTT.

The V and J genes are TRBV6-1 and TRBJ2-3, with TRBD2 matching 14 bases. The CDR3 loop spans 18 amino acids. V shed 0 bases and J 5 bases; nucleotides not matched to a gene: 7. Germline assignment: CDR1 MNHNS and CDR2 SASEGT. The CDR3 nucleotides are TGTGCCAGCAGTGAAGCGGGACTAGCGGGAGTAGAGGGAGATACGCAGTATTTT. This codes for CASSEAGLAGVEGDTQYF.

The chain is built from TRBV11-2 and TRBJ2-7; 11 bases match TRBD2. The CDR3 has 15 residues. Per germline, CDR1 SGHAT and CDR2 FQNNGV. Germline trimming cut 5 bases from V and 2 bases from J; bases unmatched to any gene: 5. CDR3 in amino acids: CASSVTSGSPYEQYF. DNA of the CDR3: TGTGCCAGCAGCGTCACTAGCGGGAGCCCCTACGAGCAGTACTTC. Variable domain in full (rest from reference TRBV11-2 and TRBJ2-7): EAGVAQSPRYKIIEKRQSVAFWCNPISGHATLYWYQQILGQGPKLLIQFQNNGVVDDSQLPKDRFSAERLKGVDSTLKIQPAKLEDSAVYLCASSVTSGSPYEQYFGPGTRLTVT.

J is TRBJ2-1 and V is TRBV15; 8 bases agree with TRBD1. Germline V gene data show CDR1 as LNHNV and CDR2 as YYDKDF (reference sequence). The CDR3 is made up of 17 amino acids. The J segment lost 3 bases and the V segment lost 1 base, leaving 8 bases of the junction unmatched. Here the CDR3 DNA reads TGTGCCACCAGCAGAGCCGCCGGGACAGGAGACTACAATGAGCAGTTCTTC. Its translation: CATSRAAGTGDYNEQFF. The full variable domain, completed using reference TRBV15 and TRBJ2-1, is DAMVIQNPRYQVTQFGKPVTLSCSQTLNHNVMYWYQQKSSQAPKLLFHYYDKDFNNEADTPDNFQSRRPNTSFCFLDIRSPGLGDTAMYLCATSRAAGTGDYNEQFFGPGTRLTVL.

The count of this clone is one. This chain connects TRBV9 to TRBJ2-5, with D unclear. The ends were cut back, 4 bases at V and 5 bases at J, with 15 bases in the middle. This CDR3 has 14 amino acids. CDR1 and CDR2 (germline): SGDLS, YYNGEE. CDR3 nucleotides: TGTGCCAGCAGCCCCCCAGATCCCGGGGAGACCCAGTACTTC. This codes for CASSPPDPGETQYF.

This clone came up once. V gene TRBV28 combines with J gene TRBJ2-2; 10 nucleotides align to TRBD2. With 6 bases clipped from V and 6 bases from J, the junction kept 7 bases outside the gene matches. Germline assignment: CDR1 MDHEN and CDR2 SYDVKM. The CDR3 runs to 15 residues. The CDR3 loop is CASSNLAGVAGELFF. The CDR3 nucleotides read TGTGCCAGCAGCAATCTAGCGGGAGTGGCCGGGGAGCTGTTTTTT.

V gene TRBV9 combines with J gene TRBJ1-2; D not resolved. CDR1 SGDLS and CDR2 YYNGEE come from the germline V gene. Deletions cut 3 bases from V and 7 bases from J, with 10 bases between. The CDR3 loop spans 12 amino acids. The chain's CDR3 is CASSASESGYTF. Written as DNA, the CDR3 is TGTGCCAGCAGCGCAAGCGAAAGTGGCTACACCTTC.

V and J are TRBV5-1 and TRBJ2-1; tentative D call: TRBD2 (6 bases). This CDR3 is 14 amino acids long. Deletions cut 0 bases from V and 6 bases from J, with 10 bases between. Looked up from germline, CDR1 is SGHRS and CDR2 is YFSETQ. The CDR3, as DNA: TGCGCCAGCAGCTTGGTTACTAGCAGCAATGAGCAGTTCTTC. It yields the protein CASSLVTSSNEQFF.

The chain uses TRBV5-1 and TRBJ1-5, with D possibly TRBD1 on 5 matching bases. In germline, CDR1 is SGHRS, CDR2 YFSETQ. The CDR3 is 16 residues long. V lost 0 bases to trimming and J lost 5 bases, with 15 bases between them. Written as DNA, the CDR3 is TGCGCCAGCAGCTTGGTGGGGGGAGCGGCGGATCAGCCCCAGCATTTT. It codes for CASSLVGGAADQPQHF.

The chain couples TRBV5-4 to TRBJ1-6, with D possibly TRBD1 on 6 matching bases. The CDR3 is made up of 15 amino acids. V lost 4 bases to trimming and J lost 5 bases, with 13 bases between them. Germline V gene data show CDR1 as SGHNT and CDR2 as YYREEE (reference sequence). The CDR3 sequence is CASSPTGADNSPLHF. The CDR3 nucleotides are TGTGCCAGCAGCCCGACAGGAGCTGATAATTCACCCCTCCACTTT.

The CDR3 DNA follows: TGTGCCAGCAGCGTAGACCCGGGTTTGACCTACGAGCAGTACTTC. This encodes CASSVDPGLTYEQYF. The chain links TRBV9 to TRBJ2-7, with D hard to call. Germline values: CDR1 SGDLS, CDR2 YYNGEE. CDR3 size: 15 residues. The V end lost 0 bases, the J end lost 2 bases, and 12 bases lay between the germline ends.

The rearrangement links TRBV29-1 to TRBJ2-3, with 10 bases fitting TRBD2. Germline V gives CDR1 SQVTM, CDR2 ANQGSEA. This CDR3 comprises 14 residues. The ends lost 6 bases at V and 4 bases at J; junction bases unmatched: 7. CDR3 sequence: CSVGSGRGADTQYF. CDR3 DNA sequence: TGCAGCGTCGGCAGCGGGAGGGGGGCAGATACGCAGTATTTT.

The V call is TRBV7-9, the J call TRBJ2-2, with D tentatively TRBD2 (5 bases). Germline CDR1 is SEHNR and CDR2 is FQNEAQ (reference sequence). Trimming removed 2 bases from V and 4 bases from J, with 14 bases in between. This CDR3 contains 16 residues. In nucleotides, the CDR3 is TGTGCCAGCAGCTTAAGACGGGATGGTGTCACCGGGGAGCTGTTTTTT. Protein product: CASSLRRDGVTGELFF.

The V call is TRBV18, the J call TRBJ2-3; weak D call: TRBD2 (6 bases). The germline V gene encodes CDR1 KGHSH and CDR2 LQKENI. V was pared by 5 bases and J by 2 bases, with 11 bases between. This CDR3 is 14 amino acids long. CDR3 DNA: TGTGCCAGCTCAAGGGGACTCGCCACAGATACGCAGTATTTT. Encoded protein: CASSRGLATDTQYF.

The J gene is TRBJ1-2, the V gene TRBV5-4; TRBD1 might be the D (6 bases). V dropped 0 bases and J dropped 5 bases, with 17 bases sitting between them. The CDR3 spans 16 residues. Germline V gene sequence: CDR1 SGHNT, CDR2 YYREEE (reference sequence). The CDR3 loop is CASSLDPGAFRYGYTF. CDR3 bases: TGTGCCAGCAGCTTGGATCCAGGGGCCTTTAGGTATGGCTACACCTTC.

DNA for the CDR3: TGTGCCAGCACCCACGGGACAGGGGCTATCAAGAGTGAAGCTTTCTTT. Translated, it gives CASTHGTGAIKSEAFF. The chain carries TRBV28 and TRBJ1-1; 10 bases match TRBD1. Trimming removed 7 bases from V and 7 bases from J; junction bases left unmatched: 15. There are 16 residues in the CDR3. The germline gives CDR1 MDHEN, CDR2 SYDVKM.

In this sample, this clone turned up once. This rearrangement joins TRBV19 to TRBJ1-5; D not certain. Germline CDR1 reads LNHDA; CDR2 reads SQIVND (reference sequence). Trimming shortened V by 3 bases and J by 6 bases, and 12 bases separated the two germline ends. The CDR3 runs to 14 residues. The CDR3 DNA reads TGTGCCAGTAGTATGTCTGGGGTAGGTCAGCCCCAGCATTTT. It yields the protein CASSMSGVGQPQHF. The entire variable domain, with the rest obtained from reference TRBV19 and TRBJ1-5, is as follows: DGGITQSPKYLFRKEGQNVTLSCEQNLNHDAMYWYRQDPGQGLRLIYYSQIVNDFQKGDIAEGYSVSREKKESFPLTVTSAQKNPTAFYLCASSMSGVGQPQHFGDGTRLSIL.

J is TRBJ2-7 and V is TRBV4-2; TRBD2 matches 8 bases. CDR3 length: 15 residues. V gave up 1 base and J gave up 3 bases; unmatched junction bases: 5. Per germline, CDR1 LGHNA and CDR2 YNFKEQ. The CDR3 here is CASSQVLADLYEQYF. CDR3 nucleotides: TGTGCCAGCAGCCAAGTACTAGCGGATCTCTACGAGCAGTACTTC.

The sample holds one count of this clone. This chain uses TRBV2 with TRBJ1-6; D remains ambiguous. The germline gives CDR1 SNHLY, CDR2 FYNNEI. The CDR3 covers 13 residues. Trimming left V 1 base short and J 10 bases short, with 8 bases between. The CDR3 coding sequence is TGTGCCAGCAGTGAAGTCGGGAGCTCACCCCTCCACTTT. Translating gives CASSEVGSSPLHF.

This chain links TRBV9 with TRBJ2-7, with a tentative D call TRBD2 (6 bases). The CDR3 consists of 16 residues. Deletions cut 2 bases from V and 0 bases from J, with 15 bases between. CDR1 is SGDLS and CDR2 is YYNGEE in the germline V gene. The CDR3 region is CASSVGGQASSYEQYF. In DNA, the CDR3 is TGTGCCAGCAGCGTCGGAGGGCAGGCAAGCTCCTACGAGCAGTACTTC. The whole variable domain, remainder taken from reference TRBV9 and TRBJ2-7, is DSGVTQTPKHLITATGQRVTLRCSPRSGDLSVYWYQQSLDQGLQFLIQYYNGEERAKGNILERFSAQQFPDLHSELNLSSLELGDSALYFCASSVGGQASSYEQYFGPGTRLTVT.

This chain links TRBV6-1 with TRBJ2-5; maybe TRBD2 (6 bases). CDR1 is MNHNS and CDR2 is SASEGT in the germline V gene. The CDR3 consists of 14 residues. Trimming shortened V by 1 base and J by 7 bases, and 13 bases separated the two germline ends. CDR3 in DNA: TGTGCCAGCAGTGAAGAGGGAGGCGGTGGGACCCAGTACTTC. The encoded protein is CASSEEGGGGTQYF.

The chain employs TRBV19 and TRBJ2-7, with D uncertain. Trimming pared 7 bases from V and 4 bases from J, leaving 11 bases between. Germline V lookup: CDR1 LNHDA, CDR2 SQIVND (reference sequence). The CDR3 loop spans 12 amino acids. As DNA, the CDR3 is TGTGCCAGTATGTCGGAGAGGTACGAGCAGTACTTC. Amino acid sequence: CASMSERYEQYF.

J is TRBJ2-3 and V is TRBV7-3, with D possibly matching TRBD1 (6 bases). CDR3 length: 13 amino acids. The V gene lost 6 bases and the J gene lost 4 bases, with 11 bases spanning the gap. Germline loops: CDR1 SGHTA, CDR2 FQGTGA. The CDR3, as DNA: TGTGCCAGCAGACAGGGTGGGGCAGATACGCAGTATTTT. Encoded protein: CASRQGGADTQYF.